The 13 T cell receptor beta chains below all came from one sample that was sequenced in a study of T-cell reconstitution after alpha-beta-depleted transplantation in children. Library preparation (for TCRbeta) was performed with unique molecular identifiers. TCRdb called the PCR reads again in MiXCR, with one record for every CDR3 protein. The sample consists of hundreds of thousands of distinct CDR3 sequences, around a sixth of them appearing once. Sequences were derived from PBMCs from the stem cell graft donor, sampled from the stem cell graft. The receptor source for this set is a human donor who donated a stem cell graft to a child with acute myeloid leukemia.

The chain joins TRBV29-1 to TRBJ2-1, with D perhaps matching TRBD1 or TRBD2 (5 bases each). CDR3 size: 13 residues. Trimming stripped 6 bases from V and 7 bases from J, with 16 bases between. Germline V gene lookup returns CDR1 SQVTM and CDR2 ANQGSEA. CDR3 protein: CSVLPGEGNEQFF. The CDR3 bases are TGCAGCGTGCTTCCGGGCGAGGGGAATGAGCAGTTCTTC.

This clonotype was detected many times. The gene calls are TRBV6-5 and TRBJ1-5; no clear D gene. Germline V gene lookup returns CDR1 MNHEY and CDR2 SVGAGI. The CDR3 is made up of 15 amino acids. The ends were cut back, 2 bases at V and 5 bases at J, with 13 bases in the middle. In DNA form, the CDR3 reads TGTGCCAGCAGTTACGGGGAACAGAGAGATCAGCCCCAGCATTTT. Amino acids: CASSYGEQRDQPQHF.

This clonotype was counted only a few times. The V call is TRBV24-1, the J call TRBJ2-1; unclear D gene. V was clipped by 0 bases and J by 6 bases, with 2 bases between them. CDR3 size: 12 residues. Germline CDR1 KGHDR, CDR2 SFDVKD. The CDR3 here is CATSDLANEQFF. In DNA form, the CDR3 reads TGTGCCACCAGTGATTTGGCCAATGAGCAGTTCTTC.

This clonotype was detected ten times or more. CDR3 region: CSAPPGASYNEQFF. The CDR3 DNA reads TGCAGTGCTCCCCCAGGGGCTTCCTACAATGAGCAGTTCTTC. The V and J genes are TRBV20-1 and TRBJ2-1; TRBD1 might be the D (6 bases). Looked up from germline, CDR1 is DFQATT and CDR2 is SNEGSKA (reference sequence). Deletions cut 5 bases from V and 1 base from J, with 12 bases between. This CDR3 is built from 14 residues.

There are a few counts of this clonotype. The chain is built from TRBV20-1 and TRBJ1-5; a weak D match, TRBD1 (6 bases). V was clipped by 2 bases and J by 7 bases, with 12 bases between them. Germline V gene data show CDR1 as DFQATT and CDR2 as SNEGSKA (reference sequence). The CDR3 length is 13 residues. The DNA for the CDR3 is TGCAGTGCTAGATTGGGGGGCGTGCAGCCCCAGCATTTT. Protein sequence: CSARLGGVQPQHF.

The table lists this clonotype with a few counts. The genes are TRBV20-1 and TRBJ2-1, with 8 bases aligning to TRBD2. The CDR3 extends over 13 amino acids. Germline V gene data show CDR1 as DFQATT and CDR2 as SNEGSKA (reference sequence). Trimming took 5 bases from V and 8 from J; bases not matched to a gene: 8. The CDR3 spells CSAPRGGQDEQFF. CDR3 coding DNA: TGCAGTGCTCCCCGGGGGGGGCAGGATGAGCAGTTCTTC.

This clonotype showed up many times. The chain links TRBV27 to TRBJ2-7; 8 nucleotides line up with TRBD1. This CDR3 spans 14 amino acids. Germline-derived CDR1 and CDR2 are MNHEY and SMNVEV (reference sequence). The V and J ends lost 5 bases and 4 bases, in that order; junction bases with no gene match: 7. CDR3 DNA: TGTGCCAGCAGTCCCGGGACAGGAGTATACGAGCAGTACTTC. It specifies CASSPGTGVYEQYF.

This clonotype showed up many times. V usage is TRBV7-9 and J usage is TRBJ2-7; D is perhaps TRBD2 (6 bases). Germline V gene sequence: CDR1 SEHNR, CDR2 FQNEAQ (reference sequence). The V gene lost 5 bases and the J gene lost 12 bases, with 14 bases spanning the gap. This CDR3 is built from 11 residues. The CDR3 region is CASSAGPRTYV. The CDR3 DNA follows: TGTGCCAGCAGCGCGGGACCCCGGACGTACGTC.

The sample holds many counts of this clonotype. This sequence joins TRBV20-1 and TRBJ2-1; D may be TRBD2 (5 bases). The CDR3 consists of 16 residues. CDR1 and CDR2 (germline): DFQATT, SNEGSKA (reference sequence). With 6 bases removed from V and 0 bases from J, the gap between germline ends came to 18 bases. CDR3 bases: TGCAGTGCCCCGAGGGCCTTCGAATACTCCTACAATGAGCAGTTCTTC. Its translation: CSAPRAFEYSYNEQFF.

The chain combines TRBV20-1 with TRBJ2-1; a weak D match, TRBD2 (6 bases). V was trimmed by 5 bases and J by 10 bases, leaving 18 bases between them. Germline V CDR1 and CDR2: DFQATT, SNEGSKA (reference sequence). The CDR3 is 13 residues long. The CDR3 region has the DNA TGCAGTGCTCCCCCCGGGGGTTCAAGGGAGCAGTTCTTC. Amino acid sequence: CSAPPGGSREQFF.

The J gene is TRBJ1-2, the V gene TRBV28, with a weak D call TRBD1 (5 bases). The CDR3 length is 12 residues. The germline V and J ends were trimmed by 8 bases and 4 bases, with 11 bases remaining between them. Germline lookup yields CDR1 MDHEN and CDR2 SYDVKM. The CDR3 protein is CASGAEGYGYTF. The DNA for the CDR3 is TGTGCCAGCGGGGCGGAGGGCTATGGCTACACCTTC.

This clonotype has a count of ten or more. The chain links TRBV20-1 to TRBJ1-2; D might be TRBD1 (6 bases). The CDR3 spans 13 residues. From germline, CDR1 is DFQATT and CDR2 SNEGSKA (reference sequence). Trimming removed 6 bases at V and 5 bases at J, with 16 bases between. The CDR3, as DNA: TGCAGTGCCACCGGGACACATTCTTATGGCTACACCTTC. It translates to CSATGTHSYGYTF.

This clonotype was seen ten or more times. CDR3 in DNA: TGCAGTGCCAACCGACGACAGGTCGATTCACCCCTCCACTTT. It is translated as CSANRRQVDSPLHF. The chain has TRBV20-1 and TRBJ1-6, with a tentative D call TRBD1 (6 bases). V lost 6 bases, J lost 8 bases, and 17 bases lay in between. The CDR3 is 14 amino acids. The germline gives CDR1 DFQATT, CDR2 SNEGSKA (reference sequence).